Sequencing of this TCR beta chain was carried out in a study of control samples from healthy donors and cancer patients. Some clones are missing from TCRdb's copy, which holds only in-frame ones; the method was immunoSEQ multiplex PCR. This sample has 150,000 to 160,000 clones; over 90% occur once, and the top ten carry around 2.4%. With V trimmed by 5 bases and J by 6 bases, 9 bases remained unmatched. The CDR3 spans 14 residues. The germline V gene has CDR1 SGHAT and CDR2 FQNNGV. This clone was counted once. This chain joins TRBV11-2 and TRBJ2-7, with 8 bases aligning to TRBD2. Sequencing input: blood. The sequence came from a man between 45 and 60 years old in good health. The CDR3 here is CASSPQREITEQYF. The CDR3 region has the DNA TGTGCCAGCAGCCCCCAGCGGGAGATCACCGAGCAGTACTTC.